These T cell receptor beta chains were read from a single sample in a study of T cell repertoires in cytomegalovirus infection. TCRdb itself ran the reads through MiXCR, one entry per CDR3 protein. The sample has over 300,000 distinct CDR3 sequences, around a tenth seen once; the top ten hold over 3.5%. The specimen was PBMCs. All receptors come from a human donor in good health (CMV status not recorded). Some clones in this sample may be carry-over from other donors' samples. CDR3s include the opening cysteine and the closing phenylalanine or tryptophan. D genes are given only for firm matches. Size is stated for part of the rows, as once, few or many counts, or as a class when the clone is expanded.

j_gene	d_gene	v_gene	abundance	CDR3aa	CDR3nt
TRBJ2-5	TRBD2	TRBV12-3/TRBV12-4	NA	CASTGTSGRRETQYF	TGTGCCAGCACTGGGACTAGCGGGAGACGCGAGACCCAGTACTTC
TRBJ1-2	TRBD1	TRBV27	few	CASSYSAGGWNYGYTF	TGTGCCAGCAGTTACTCAGCAGGGGGCTGGAACTATGGCTACACCTTC
TRBJ2-1	NA	TRBV2	NA	CASSETGQFYEQFF	TGTGCCAGCAGTGAAACAGGGCAATTTTATGAGCAGTTCTTC
TRBJ2-6	NA	TRBV25-1	many	CASSESSSGANVLTF	TGTGCCAGCAGTGAAAGTTCCTCTGGGGCCAACGTCCTGACTTTC
TRBJ2-7	NA	TRBV7-2	many	CASSLVVQGYEQYF	TGTGCCAGCAGCCTAGTGGTACAGGGCTACGAGCAGTACTTC
TRBJ2-3	NA	TRBV7-9	NA	CASSPGRSAGDTQYF	TGTGCCAGCAGCCCGGGGCGCTCGGCCGGAGATACGCAGTATTTT
TRBJ2-1	TRBD1	TRBV5-6	NA	CASSLLGQGGDEQFF	TGTGCCAGCAGCTTGTTGGGACAGGGGGGCGATGAGCAGTTCTTC
TRBJ1-6	NA	TRBV5-6	many	CASSLRGNSPLHF	TGTGCCAGCAGCTTGCGGGGAAATTCACCCCTCCACTTT
TRBJ1-5	NA	TRBV20-1	many	CSAREVGQPQHF	TGCAGTGCTAGAGAGGTGGGTCAGCCCCAGCATTTT
TRBJ1-1	NA	TRBV7-3	few	CASSPYMGAFF	TGTGCCAGCAGCCCTTACATGGGGGCTTTCTTT
TRBJ2-7	NA	TRBV6-5	NA	CASSRGTGHSSYEQYF	TGTGCCAGCAGTCGAGGGACCGGTCACTCCTCCTACGAGCAGTACTTC
TRBJ2-2	NA	TRBV7-2	many	CASSPGIAGELFF	TGTGCCAGCAGCCCAGGGATCGCCGGGGAGCTGTTTTTT
TRBJ2-3	NA	TRBV6-2/TRBV6-3	few	CASSYLDSTDTQYF	TGTGCCAGCAGTTACTTGGACAGCACAGATACGCAGTATTTT
TRBJ2-1	TRBD2	TRBV6-2/TRBV6-3	many	CASSRGTSGRPNNEQFF	TGTGCCAGCAGTCGTGGGACTAGCGGGAGGCCGAACAATGAGCAGTTCTTC
TRBJ2-2	NA	TRBV5-1	few	CASSLAPAGELFF	TGCGCCAGCAGCTTGGCCCCGGCCGGGGAGCTGTTTTTT
TRBJ1-4	NA	TRBV6-5	many	CASSSRGITNEKLFF	TGTGCCAGCAGCTCGAGGGGGATCACTAATGAAAAACTGTTTTTT
TRBJ1-2	TRBD1	TRBV18	many	CASSPRDRTLNYGYTF	TGTGCCAGCTCACCGCGGGACAGGACTTTAAACTATGGCTACACCTTC
TRBJ2-7	NA	TRBV29-1	NA	CSARRGSSGEQYF	TGCAGCGCCAGGCGGGGCAGTTCAGGCGAGCAGTACTTC
TRBJ2-5	TRBD1	TRBV7-3	NA	CASSFLGGGKETQYF	TGTGCCAGCAGCTTCTTAGGGGGCGGAAAAGAGACCCAGTACTTC
TRBJ1-1	NA	TRBV30	many	CAWSSPQLSTEAFF	TGTGCCTGGAGCTCCCCCCAATTAAGTACTGAAGCTTTCTTT
TRBJ1-2	TRBD1	TRBV5-6	NA	CASSLVGTGPDYTF	TGTGCCAGCAGCTTGGTGGGGACAGGGCCTGACTACACCTTC
TRBJ2-1	NA	TRBV5-6	many	CASKFFGIDNEQFF	TGTGCCAGCAAGTTTTTCGGGATTGACAATGAGCAGTTCTTC
TRBJ2-2	TRBD1	TRBV23-1	few	CASSHRTGHTGELFF	TGCGCCAGCAGTCATAGGACAGGGCACACCGGGGAGCTGTTTTTT
TRBJ2-7	NA	TRBV7-2	many	CASSLGLGAYEQYF	TGTGCCAGCAGCTTAGGGCTGGGGGCTTACGAGCAGTACTTC